This T cell receptor beta chain was found in a study of blood T cell repertoires in COVID-19. Per germline, CDR1 SGHTA and CDR2 FQGNSA. The CDR3 length is 15 residues. V was pared by 6 bases and J by 0 bases, with 5 bases of the junction left unmatched. Measured with immunoSEQ multiplex PCR; TCRdb has only the in-frame clones, and not every one. The data show 87,000 or so clones, about 87% seen once. The TCR was taken from a man at least 80 years old with acute or convalescent COVID-19. The sample taken for sequencing was peripheral blood. This rearrangement joins TRBV7-2 to TRBJ2-7, with 10 bases matching TRBD2. The chain's CDR3 is CASSWTSGSSYEQYF. The CDR3 DNA follows: TGTGCCAGCAGTTGGACTAGCGGTAGCTCCTACGAGCAGTACTTC.